This TCR beta chain originates from a study of cytomegalovirus exposure and HLA in healthy donors. Study-level points and caveats: Follow-up analysis found HLA locus-dependent TCR association rates, highest for DRB1 and lowest for HLA-C. In an earlier analysis, productive rearrangement rates for most beta V segments clustered near 87% or 30%. 87-base-pair reads could not separate some V segments, including TRBV6-2 and TRBV6-3.

PCR was performed using 60 Vbeta and 13 Jbeta primers. Using immunoSEQ multiplex PCR, the repertoire was profiled, and TCRdb retains in-frame clones only, with some absent. The sample includes about 140,000 clones, 70% to 85% of them seen just once. CDR1 and CDR2 from the germline V gene are MDHEN and SYDVKM. V was shortened by 3 bases and J by 1 base, with 15 bases between the two germline ends. The CDR3 runs 16 residues. This clone was seen just once. Its antigen is still unknown. The TCR sequence derives from a man aged 25-40 years in good health and CMV-seropositive. The chain combines TRBV28 with TRBJ1-1; D is perhaps TRBD1 (6 bases). The sample taken for sequencing was PBMCs. DNA of the CDR3: TGTGCCAGCAGTTTTTTTGGGCAGGGGTCGAACACTGAAGCTTTCTTT. This gives the protein CASSFFGQGSNTEAFF. Full variable domain (missing parts from reference TRBV28 and TRBJ1-1): DVKVTQSSRYLVKRTGEKVFLECVQDMDHENMFWYRQDPGLGLRLIYFSYDVKMKEKGDIPEGYSVSREKKERFSLILESASTNQTSMYLCASSFFGQGSNTEAFFGQGTRLTVV.